This T cell receptor beta chain was profiled in a study of T cell responses to AZD1222 COVID-19 vaccine (dated by TCRdb to 2020 to 2022). General notes on the study: TCR sequencing was performed for 230 to 250 trial participants, of whom around 200 were given two doses of AZD1222 and around 26 were given two doses of MenACWY control vaccine. Trial participants were enrolled by age into subgroups of 18-55, 56-69 and 70-plus years, and approximately 150, 30 and 60 TCR-sequenced participants, respectively, were included in these subgroups.

Sample time point, as interpreted from the label and publication: about 28 days (+/-7) after the second vaccine dose. AZD1222 recipients with second doses at about 4 weeks or about 12 weeks were pooled, because spike-specific TCR depth and breadth did not differ between schedules. Samples from vaccinated people were obtained from the UK trials COV001 and COV002, which included a single-blind randomized controlled phase 2/3 trial of AZD1222 (ChAdOx1 nCoV-19) in healthy adults. Trial participant PBMC samples were collected at day 0 and day 28 after the second dose for TCRbeta chain sequencing. What the work shows at the level of the full study, not this receptor alone: In the small 56-69-year group, the increase in depth fell short of significance, most likely because of low power. The whole spike protein was spanned by vaccine-associated CD4 TCRs, and dominant responses were seen in regions 160-218 and 743-854. Participants were mostly white British, with more females than males. The authors suggested clonal diversity may have been underestimated. Reportedly, close to half of the unique spike-specific TCRs recognized epitopes lying outside the regions that are mutated in the B.1.351 and B.1.1.7 variants. After two AZD1222 doses, both the breadth and the depth of spike-specific TCRs were significantly higher than at day 0 and than in MenACWY recipients. Conclusions about previously exposed vaccinees were limited because only a handful of AZD1222 recipients were SARS-CoV-2 seropositive at baseline. Because no day 14 peak-response samples were available, repertoires were characterized only after the peak T cell response.

Details on this clone: It has no known antigen specificity. Base qualities are missing; no much larger clone stands one base away.

The CDR3 regions of human TCRbeta chains were subjected to immunosequencing. The published analysis was carried out like this. TCRs in the repertoires were compared against a reference library of SARS-CoV-2-specific TCRs that had been generated with the MIRA antigen-specificity platform. Breadth was defined as the fraction of unique TCRs that were SARS-CoV-2-associated, and depth was defined as the fraction of total T cells that were SARS-CoV-2-associated. Using the MIRA data, each spike-specific TCR was mapped to the spike region that the TCR reacts to and placed in a CD4 or CD8 class. Log10-transformed breadth and depth values were compared by one-way ANOVA with Sidak's multiple comparisons tests. Drawn from immuneACCESS, this table holds only the in-frame rearrangements with V and J called that TCRdb kept. Clones are partly lost; checked studies trace under half to an unresolved V gene and leave the rest unexplained. V, J and clone size reflect that table, while D and trimming were determined from the DNA. The sample table shows under 150,000 clones, and 90% are seen once. The top ten hold 1.5% to 2% of the sample.

This sequence was found in an adult who received the AZD1222 COVID-19 vaccine. This specimen was peripheral blood, taken 28 days after the second AZD1222 dose.

In nucleotides, the sequence is TGTGCCAGCAGCACGCGGGCTCGGGGCACTGAAGCTTTCTTT. Its coded protein is CASSTRARGTEAFF. Rearrangement joined TRBV5-6 to TRBJ1-1, with no reliable assignment of the D segment. The germline V gene supplies CDR1 SGHDT and CDR2 YYEEEE. Trimming takes 4 bases from V and 4 bases from J, and the germline ends sit 14 bases apart. The CDR3 measures 14 amino acids from cysteine to phenylalanine. Just CDR3 DNA is preserved here, 42 bases in frame from base 1.